This record looks at one TCR beta chain sequence and its context. Its antigen is currently unknown. The data derive from a study of T cells after yellow fever vaccination. As for the study in general: Researchers used SMART-Seq v4 Ultra Low Input to prepare fractions that had low cell numbers.

V shed 7 bases, J shed 1 base, and the junction held 5 bases outside the gene matches. The CDR3 consists of 15 residues. Looked up from germline, CDR1 is SGHTA and CDR2 is FQGNSA. Template-switching 5'RACE yielded the TCR cDNA; a universal primer site and UMIs were added in the process. TCRdb redid the calling of the 5' RACE reads with MiXCR, one entry per CDR3 protein. The table includes 450,000 to 550,000 distinct CDR3 sequences, 21% detected once. General study results and limits: Abundant clonotypes from the bulk population could have been carried over as contaminants into FACS-sorted repertoires. There was a small share of clonotypes that showed up in both the CD4 and CD8 compartments.

The chain links TRBV7-2 to TRBJ2-2, with 8 bases aligning to TRBD2. The sequence came from a young man who received the YFV17D yellow fever vaccine. The starting material was PBMCs, obtained roughly 20 days after the first yellow fever vaccination. The CDR3 spells CASKLSGGNTGELFF. As DNA, the CDR3 is TGTGCCAGCAAACTGAGCGGGGGGAACACCGGGGAGCTGTTTTTT.